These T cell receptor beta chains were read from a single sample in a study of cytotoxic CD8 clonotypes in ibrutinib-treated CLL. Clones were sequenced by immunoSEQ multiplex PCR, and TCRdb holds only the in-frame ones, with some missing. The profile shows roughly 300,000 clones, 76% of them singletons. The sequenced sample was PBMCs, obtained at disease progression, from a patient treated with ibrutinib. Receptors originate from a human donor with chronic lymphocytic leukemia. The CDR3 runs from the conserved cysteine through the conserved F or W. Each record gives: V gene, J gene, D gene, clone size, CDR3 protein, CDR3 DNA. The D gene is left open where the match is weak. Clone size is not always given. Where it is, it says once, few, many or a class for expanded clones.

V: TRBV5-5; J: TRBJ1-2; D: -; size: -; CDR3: CASSLGFAVNYGYTF; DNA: TGTGCCAGCAGCTTGGGGTTTGCGGTTAACTATGGCTACACCTTC
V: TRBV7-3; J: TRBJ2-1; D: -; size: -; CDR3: CASSLKTLADSYNEQFF; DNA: TGTGCCAGCAGCTTAAAAACTTTAGCCGACTCCTACAATGAGCAGTTCTTC
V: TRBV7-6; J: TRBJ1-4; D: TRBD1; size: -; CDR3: CASSLGTGGPEKLFF; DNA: TGTGCCAGCAGCTTAGGCACAGGGGGCCCTGAAAAACTGTTTTTT
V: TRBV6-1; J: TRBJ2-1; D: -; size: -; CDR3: CASSGGFSGVYNEQFF; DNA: TGTGCCAGCAGTGGTGGATTCTCAGGGGTCTACAATGAGCAGTTCTTC
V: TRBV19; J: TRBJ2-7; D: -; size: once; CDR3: CASSILLSYEQYF; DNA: TGTGCCAGTAGTATACTGCTCTCGTACGAGCAGTACTTC
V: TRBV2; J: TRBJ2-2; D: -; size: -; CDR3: CASSVGSGNTGELFF; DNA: TGTGCCAGCAGTGTGGGTAGCGGGAACACCGGGGAGCTGTTTTTT
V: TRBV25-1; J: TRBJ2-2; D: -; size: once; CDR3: CASNSFANTGELFF; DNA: TGTGCCAGCAACTCGTTCGCGAACACCGGGGAGCTGTTTTTT
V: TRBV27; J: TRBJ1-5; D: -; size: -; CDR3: CASRRTPSNQPQHF; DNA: TGTGCCAGCAGAAGGACCCCAAGCAATCAGCCCCAGCATTTT
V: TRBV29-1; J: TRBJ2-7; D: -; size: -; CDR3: CSVLMDSSYEQYF; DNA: TGCAGCGTGCTCATGGACAGCAGCTACGAGCAGTACTTC
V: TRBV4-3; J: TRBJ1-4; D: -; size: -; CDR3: CASSPRDGAANEKLFF; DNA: TGCGCCAGCAGCCCTAGGGATGGAGCTGCTAATGAAAAACTGTTTTTT
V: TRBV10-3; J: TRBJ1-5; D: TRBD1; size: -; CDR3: CAISDRGYNQPQHF; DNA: TGTGCCATCAGTGACAGGGGGTACAATCAGCCCCAGCATTTT
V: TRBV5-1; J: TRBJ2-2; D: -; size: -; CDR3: CASSGQGNTGELFF; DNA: TGCGCCAGCAGCGGGCAGGGTAACACCGGGGAGCTGTTTTTT
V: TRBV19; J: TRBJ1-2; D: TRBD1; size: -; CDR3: CASRIADRNYGYTF; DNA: TGTGCCAGTAGGATCGCGGACAGGAACTATGGCTACACCTTC
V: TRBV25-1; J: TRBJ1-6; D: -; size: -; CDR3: CASSPETGLSNSPLHF; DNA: TGTGCCAGCAGCCCCGAAACCGGCCTTAGTAATTCACCCCTCCACTTT
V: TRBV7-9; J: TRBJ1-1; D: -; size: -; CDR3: CASSLKGQRNTEAFF; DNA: TGTGCCAGCAGCTTAAAGGGTCAGAGGAACACTGAAGCTTTCTTT
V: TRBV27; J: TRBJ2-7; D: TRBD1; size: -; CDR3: CASSLQGAAYEQYF; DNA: TGTGCCAGCAGTTTACAGGGGGCCGCCTACGAGCAGTACTTC
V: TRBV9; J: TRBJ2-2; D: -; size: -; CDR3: CASSVGAPVGTGELFF; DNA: TGTGCCAGCAGCGTAGGGGCACCAGTGGGCACCGGGGAGCTGTTTTTT
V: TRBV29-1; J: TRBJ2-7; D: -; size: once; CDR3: CSVGGDSSSYEQYF; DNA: TGCAGCGTTGGGGGGGACTCGAGCTCCTACGAGCAGTACTTC
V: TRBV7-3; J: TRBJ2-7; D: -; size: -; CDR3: CASSGRVPAEQYF; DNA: TGTGCCAGCAGCGGACGAGTCCCGGCCGAGCAGTACTTC
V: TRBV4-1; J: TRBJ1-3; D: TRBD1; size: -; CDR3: CASSHPGQRNTIYF; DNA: TGCGCCAGCAGCCACCCGGGACAGCGAAACACCATATATTTT
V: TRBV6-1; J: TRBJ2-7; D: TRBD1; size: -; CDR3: CASRYRQGAYEQYF; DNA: TGTGCCAGCAGGTACCGGCAGGGGGCCTACGAGCAGTACTTC
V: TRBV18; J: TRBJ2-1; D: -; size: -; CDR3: CASSPSASRPNEQFF; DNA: TGTGCCAGCTCACCATCAGCATCCAGGCCCAATGAGCAGTTCTTC
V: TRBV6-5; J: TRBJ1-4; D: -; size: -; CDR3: CASSYRLESNEKLFF; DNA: TGTGCCAGCAGTTACCGTCTAGAATCGAATGAAAAACTGTTTTTT
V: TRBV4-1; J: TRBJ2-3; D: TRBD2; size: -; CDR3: CASRSFGLAGALTDTQYF; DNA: TGCGCCAGCAGATCCTTTGGACTAGCGGGGGCCCTCACAGATACGCAGTATTTT
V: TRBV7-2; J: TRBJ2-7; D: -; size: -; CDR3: CASSIAPGGVTEQYF; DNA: TGTGCCAGCAGCATCGCCCCAGGCGGGGTGACCGAGCAGTACTTC